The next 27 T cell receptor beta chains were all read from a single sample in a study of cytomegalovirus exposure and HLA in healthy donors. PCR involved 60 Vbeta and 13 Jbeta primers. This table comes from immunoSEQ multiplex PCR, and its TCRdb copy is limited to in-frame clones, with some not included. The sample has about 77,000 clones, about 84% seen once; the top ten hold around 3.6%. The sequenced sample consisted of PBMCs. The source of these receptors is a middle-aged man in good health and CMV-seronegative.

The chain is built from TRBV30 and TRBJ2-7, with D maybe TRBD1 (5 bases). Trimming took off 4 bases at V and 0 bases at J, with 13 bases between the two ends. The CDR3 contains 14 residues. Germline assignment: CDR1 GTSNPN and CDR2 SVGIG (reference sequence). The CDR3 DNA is TGTGCCTGGACCCCGGACACCTCCTCCTACGAGCAGTACTTC. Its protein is CAWTPDTSSYEQYF.

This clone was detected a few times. The CDR3 is CASSLAWGGGAFF. In DNA form, the CDR3 reads TGTGCCAGCAGCTTGGCCTGGGGGGGAGGAGCTTTCTTT. This chain uses TRBV5-6 with TRBJ1-1; maybe TRBD1 (5 bases). The V end was cut by 0 bases, the J end by 10 bases, with 13 bases between. Germline V gene sequence: CDR1 SGHDT, CDR2 YYEEEE. The CDR3 totals 13 residues.

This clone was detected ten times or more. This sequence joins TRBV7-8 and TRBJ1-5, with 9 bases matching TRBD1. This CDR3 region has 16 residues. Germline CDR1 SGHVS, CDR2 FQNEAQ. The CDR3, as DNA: TGTGCAACAGCCCCTCCCGGGACAGGGTTGGGTCAGCCCCAGCATTTT. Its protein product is CATAPPGTGLGQPQHF.

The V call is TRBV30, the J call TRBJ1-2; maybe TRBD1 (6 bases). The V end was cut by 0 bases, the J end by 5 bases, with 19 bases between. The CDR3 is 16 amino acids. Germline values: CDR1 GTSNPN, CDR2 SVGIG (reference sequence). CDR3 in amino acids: CAWSVLRVIRGYGYTF. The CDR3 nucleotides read TGTGCCTGGAGTGTACTACGGGTAATAAGGGGGTATGGCTACACCTTC.

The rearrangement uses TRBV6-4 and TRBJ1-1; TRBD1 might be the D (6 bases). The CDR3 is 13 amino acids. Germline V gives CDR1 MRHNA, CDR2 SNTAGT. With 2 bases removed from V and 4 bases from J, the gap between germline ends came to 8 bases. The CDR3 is CASSDRGGTEAFF. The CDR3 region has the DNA TGTGCCAGCAGTGACAGAGGGGGCACTGAAGCTTTCTTT.

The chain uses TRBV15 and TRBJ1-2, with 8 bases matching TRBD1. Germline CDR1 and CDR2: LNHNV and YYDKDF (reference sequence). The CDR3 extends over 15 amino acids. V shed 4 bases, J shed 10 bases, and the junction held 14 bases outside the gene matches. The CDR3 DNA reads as TGTGCCACCAGCACCCAAGACCCCAGGACAGGGCCCTACACCTTC. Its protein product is CATSTQDPRTGPYTF.

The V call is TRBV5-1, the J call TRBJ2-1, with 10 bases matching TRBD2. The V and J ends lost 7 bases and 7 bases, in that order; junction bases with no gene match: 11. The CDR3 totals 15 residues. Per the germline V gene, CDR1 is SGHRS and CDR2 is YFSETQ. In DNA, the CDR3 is TGCGCCAGCGCGCCGAGCGGGGGGGTTGAAAATGAGCAGTTCTTC. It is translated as CASAPSGGVENEQFF.

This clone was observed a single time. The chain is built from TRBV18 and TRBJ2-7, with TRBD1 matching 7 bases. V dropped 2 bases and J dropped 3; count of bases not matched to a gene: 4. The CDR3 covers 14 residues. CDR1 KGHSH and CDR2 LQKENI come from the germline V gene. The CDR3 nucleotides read TGTGCCAGCTCACCAACGACAGGGTACTACGAGCAGTACTTC. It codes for CASSPTTGYYEQYF.

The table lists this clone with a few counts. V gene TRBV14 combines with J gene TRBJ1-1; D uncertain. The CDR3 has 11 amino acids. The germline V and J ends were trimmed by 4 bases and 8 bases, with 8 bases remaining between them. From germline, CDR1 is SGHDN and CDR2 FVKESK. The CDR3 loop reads CASSRTGEAFF. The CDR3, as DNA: TGTGCCAGCAGCCGAACGGGAGAAGCTTTCTTT.

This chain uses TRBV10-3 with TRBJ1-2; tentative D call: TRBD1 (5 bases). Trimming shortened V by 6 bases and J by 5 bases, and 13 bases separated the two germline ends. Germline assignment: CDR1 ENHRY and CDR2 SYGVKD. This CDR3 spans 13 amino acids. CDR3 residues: CAIRQDGDYGYTF. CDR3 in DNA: TGTGCCATCAGACAGGACGGTGATTATGGCTACACCTTC.

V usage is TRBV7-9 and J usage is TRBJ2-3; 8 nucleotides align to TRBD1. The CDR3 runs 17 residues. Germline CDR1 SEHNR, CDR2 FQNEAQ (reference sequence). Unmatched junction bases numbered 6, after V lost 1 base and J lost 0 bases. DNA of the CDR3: TGTGCCAGCAGCTTAGGACAGGGGACCACTAGCACAGATACGCAGTATTTT. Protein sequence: CASSLGQGTTSTDTQYF.

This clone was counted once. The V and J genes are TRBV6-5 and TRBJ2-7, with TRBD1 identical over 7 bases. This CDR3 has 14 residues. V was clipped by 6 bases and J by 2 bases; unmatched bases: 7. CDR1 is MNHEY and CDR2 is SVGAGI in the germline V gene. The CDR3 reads CASRQNRGTYEQYF. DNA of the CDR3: TGTGCCAGCAGACAAAACAGGGGAACCTACGAGCAGTACTTC.

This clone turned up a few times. Here the CDR3 reads CAISEPLGSTDTQYF. As DNA, the CDR3 is TGTGCCATCAGTGAGCCCCTCGGGAGCACAGATACGCAGTATTTT. This rearrangement joins TRBV10-3 to TRBJ2-3; no firm D call. The V gene's germline CDR1 is ENHRY and CDR2 SYGVKD. The length of the CDR3 is 15 residues. V lost 2 bases and J 0 bases, leaving 9 bases between the germline ends.

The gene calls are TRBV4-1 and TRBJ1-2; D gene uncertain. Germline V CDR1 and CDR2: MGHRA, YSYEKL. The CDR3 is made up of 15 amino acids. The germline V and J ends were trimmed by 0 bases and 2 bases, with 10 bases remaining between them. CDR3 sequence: CASSQEGGRNYGYTF. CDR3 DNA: TGCGCCAGCAGCCAAGAAGGCGGCAGAAACTATGGCTACACCTTC.

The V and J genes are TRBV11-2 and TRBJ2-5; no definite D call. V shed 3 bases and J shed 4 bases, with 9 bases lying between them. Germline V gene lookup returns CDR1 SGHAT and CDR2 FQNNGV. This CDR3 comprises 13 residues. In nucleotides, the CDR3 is TGTGCCAGCAGCTTTAATACGGGAGAGACCCAGTACTTC. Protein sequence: CASSFNTGETQYF.

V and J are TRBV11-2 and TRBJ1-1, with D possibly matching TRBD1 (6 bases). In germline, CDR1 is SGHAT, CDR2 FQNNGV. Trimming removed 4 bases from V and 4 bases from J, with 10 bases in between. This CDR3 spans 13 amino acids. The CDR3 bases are TGTGCCAGCAGCTCTAGGGACACCACTGAAGCTTTCTTT. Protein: CASSSRDTTEAFF. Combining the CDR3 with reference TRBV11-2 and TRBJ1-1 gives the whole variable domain EAGVAQSPRYKIIEKRQSVAFWCNPISGHATLYWYQQILGQGPKLLIQFQNNGVVDDSQLPKDRFSAERLKGVDSTLKIQPAKLEDSAVYLCASSSRDTTEAFFGQGTRLTVV.

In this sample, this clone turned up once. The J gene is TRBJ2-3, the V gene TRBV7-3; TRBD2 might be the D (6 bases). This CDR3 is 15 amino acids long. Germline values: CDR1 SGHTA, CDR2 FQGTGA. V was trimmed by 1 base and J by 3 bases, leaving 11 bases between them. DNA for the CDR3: TGTGCCAGCAGCTTAAGCGGGGTCCGAACAGATACGCAGTATTTT. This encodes CASSLSGVRTDTQYF.

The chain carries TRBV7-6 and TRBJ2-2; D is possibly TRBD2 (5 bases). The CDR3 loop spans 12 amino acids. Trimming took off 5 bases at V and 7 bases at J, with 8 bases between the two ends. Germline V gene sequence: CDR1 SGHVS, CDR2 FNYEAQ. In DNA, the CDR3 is TGTGCCAGCAGCCCTGAGGGCGGGGAGCTGTTTTTT. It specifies CASSPEGGELFF.

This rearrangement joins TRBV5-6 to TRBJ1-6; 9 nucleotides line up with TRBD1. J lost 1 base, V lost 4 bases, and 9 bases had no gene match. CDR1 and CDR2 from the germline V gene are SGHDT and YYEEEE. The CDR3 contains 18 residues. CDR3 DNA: TGTGCCAGCAGCCGGGGACAGGGAGTTCGTTCCTATAATTCACCCCTCCACTTT. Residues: CASSRGQGVRSYNSPLHF.

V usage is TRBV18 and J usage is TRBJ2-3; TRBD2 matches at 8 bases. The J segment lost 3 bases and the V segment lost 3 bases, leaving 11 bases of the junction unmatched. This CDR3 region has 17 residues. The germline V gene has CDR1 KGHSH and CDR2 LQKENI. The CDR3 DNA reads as TGTGCCAGCTCACCTGGACTAGCTGCTCTTGGGACAGATACGCAGTATTTT. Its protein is CASSPGLAALGTDTQYF. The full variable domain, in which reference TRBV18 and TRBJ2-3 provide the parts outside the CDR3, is NAGVMQNPRHLVRRRGQEARLRCSPMKGHSHVYWYRQLPEEGLKFMVYLQKENIIDESGMPKERFSAEFPKEGPSILRIQQVVRGDSAAYFCASSPGLAALGTDTQYFGPGTRLTVL.

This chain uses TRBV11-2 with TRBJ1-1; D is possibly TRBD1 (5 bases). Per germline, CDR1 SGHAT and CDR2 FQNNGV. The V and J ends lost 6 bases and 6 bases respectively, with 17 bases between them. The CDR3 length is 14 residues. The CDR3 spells CASSTGRWASEAFF. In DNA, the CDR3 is TGTGCCAGCAGTACAGGACGGTGGGCGTCTGAAGCTTTCTTT.

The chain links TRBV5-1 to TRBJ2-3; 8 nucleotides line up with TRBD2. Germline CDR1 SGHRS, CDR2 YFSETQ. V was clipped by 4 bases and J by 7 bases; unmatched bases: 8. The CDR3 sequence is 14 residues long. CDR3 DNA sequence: TGCGCCAGCAGCCTCGGGACTAGTCAAAATACGCAGTATTTT. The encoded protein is CASSLGTSQNTQYF.

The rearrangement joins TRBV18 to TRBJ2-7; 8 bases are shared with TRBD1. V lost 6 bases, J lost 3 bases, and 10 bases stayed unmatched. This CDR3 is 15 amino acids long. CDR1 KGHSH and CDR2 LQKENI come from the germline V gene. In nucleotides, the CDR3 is TGTGCCAGCTCGCTACTAGGACAGGGTAGCTACGAGCAGTACTTC. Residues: CASSLLGQGSYEQYF.

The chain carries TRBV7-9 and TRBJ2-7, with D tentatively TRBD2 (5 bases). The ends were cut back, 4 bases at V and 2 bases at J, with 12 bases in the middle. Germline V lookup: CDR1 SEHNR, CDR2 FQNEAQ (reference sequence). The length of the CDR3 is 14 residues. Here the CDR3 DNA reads TGTGCCAGCAGCTATTTCGGGAAGACCTACGAGCAGTACTTC. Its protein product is CASSYFGKTYEQYF.

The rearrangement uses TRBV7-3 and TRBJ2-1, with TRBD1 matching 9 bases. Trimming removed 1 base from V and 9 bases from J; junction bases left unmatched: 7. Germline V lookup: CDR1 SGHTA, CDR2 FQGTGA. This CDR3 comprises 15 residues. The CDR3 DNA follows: TGTGCCAGCAGCTTAAGACAGGGGGGGTTTGGTGAGCAGTTCTTC. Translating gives CASSLRQGGFGEQFF. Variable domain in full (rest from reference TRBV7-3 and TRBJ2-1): GAGVSQTPSNKVTEKGKYVELRCDPISGHTALYWYRQSLGQGPEFLIYFQGTGAADDSGLPNDRFFAVRPEGSVSTLKIQRTERGDSAVYLCASSLRQGGFGEQFFGPGTRLTVL.

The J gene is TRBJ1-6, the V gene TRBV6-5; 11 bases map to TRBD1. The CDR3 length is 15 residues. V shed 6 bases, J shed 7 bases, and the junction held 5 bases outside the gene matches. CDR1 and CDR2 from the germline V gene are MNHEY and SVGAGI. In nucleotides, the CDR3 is TGTGCCAGCAGACGGGGACAGGGGGGAAATTCACCCCTCCACTTT. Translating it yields CASRRGQGGNSPLHF.

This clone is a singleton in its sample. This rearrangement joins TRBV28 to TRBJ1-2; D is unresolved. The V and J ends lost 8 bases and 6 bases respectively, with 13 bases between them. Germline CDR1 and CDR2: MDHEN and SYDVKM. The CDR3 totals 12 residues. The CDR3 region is CASGEAGDGYTF. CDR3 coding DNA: TGTGCCAGCGGAGAGGCCGGGGATGGCTACACCTTC.